This TCR beta chain was captured by sequencing in a study of vaccination effects on CD4 cells after COVID-19 (dated by TCRdb to 2021 to 2024). About the investigation overall: Post-vaccine samples across the study were collected a median of 72 days after the second dose, with a range of 14 to 241. SARS-CoV-2 spike-specific CD4+ TCR repertoires from before and after mRNA vaccination were compared in COVID-19 convalescent patients and in infection-naive vaccine recipients. A total of ten to eleven COVID-19 convalescent patients and several SARS-CoV-2-naive healthy vaccine recipients were included in the full study. Cultures from other donors in the study were sequenced using the Oncomine TCR Beta short-read assay on an Illumina iSeq 100.

In the ViraFEST assay, PBMC were stimulated with viral peptide pools, and antigen-specific CD4+ T cell clonotypes were then identified by expansion using TCR sequencing. After about 9 days of culture, CD4+ T cells were isolated with the EasySep CD4+ T cell isolation kit. Two doses of either the BNT162b2 or the mRNA-1273 mRNA SARS-CoV-2 vaccine were administered to participants. Negative nucleocapsid antibody results before and after vaccination confirmed that the healthy vaccine recipients had no prior SARS-CoV-2 infection. A few million PBMC per well were cultured with approximately 10 ug/ml peptides in IMDM containing approximately 4.6% human AB serum, 8.5 to 10 IU/ml IL-2 and gentamicin. Half of the culture medium was replaced with fresh IL-2-containing medium on days 3 and 7. Unless otherwise noted, each peptide stimulation condition was cultured in triplicate wells. Using Ficoll-Paque Plus gradient centrifugation, PBMC were separated from whole blood and then either used fresh or cryopreserved at -140C. The spike proteins of SARS-CoV-2 and of the common cold coronaviruses HCoV-NL63, HCoV-OC43 and HCoV-229E were spanned by overlapping peptide pools. Genomic DNA was extracted from cultured CD4+ T cells with the QIAamp micro DNA kit.

This clone was seen a few times. Its antigen is not yet known. Per-nucleotide qualities are absent, and no much larger clonotype sits a single base away. Library prep was done by the immunoSEQ multiplex PCR assay. DNA from the cultured, isolated CD4+ T cells was subjected to TCR beta CDR3 sequencing. The authors' pipeline ran thus. The analysis removed non-productive TCR sequences, trimmed reads to the CDR3 region, and retained only CDR3s that were 7 or more amino acids long. The MANAFEST web app was used to identify antigen-specific clonotypes by comparing expansion in peptide wells with expansion in reference cultures. To be called positive, a clone needed expansion at FDR<0.05 compared with the reference and with all other wells, an odds ratio greater than 5, and a frequency greater than 0.1% in two replicate wells. Clonotypes significantly expanded in SARS-CoV-2 spike wells and in at least one common cold coronavirus spike condition were defined as cross-reactive. CDR3 similarity was assessed by Levenshtein distance with the stringdist R package, and unrooted trees were built with ape in R 3.6.1. The table was pulled from immuneACCESS by TCRdb, which kept in-frame rearrangements only. Such tables lose some clones; where checked, under half of the loss comes from unresolved V genes, and the rest has no known cause. V, J and clone size are those of that table, while D and trimming were read from the DNA. This sample comprises 57,000 or so clones, approximately 73% of them detected only once. Roughly 1.2% of the sample comes from the top ten.

Including cysteine and phenylalanine, the CDR3 has 13 amino acids. Of the read, only the CDR3 DNA is kept; its 39 bases are in frame from base 1. For CDR1 and CDR2, the germline V gene lists SQVTM and ANQGSEA. V is reduced by 4 bases and J by 0 bases, leaving a spacing of 9 bases between them. The full study reports these points: Limitations of the study were the small number of convalescent patients and the absence of early post-infection timepoints. Clones induced by infection and clones induced by vaccination both contracted markedly at late timepoints after vaccination, which fits with T cell responses waning over time. Among healthy vaccine recipients, nearly all vaccine-induced clones were SARS-CoV-2 mono-reactive, and just 1 of 255 was cross-reactive with common cold coronaviruses.

The receptor comes from a human donor who received a COVID-19 vaccine. The sample here was CD4+ T cells from PBMCs cultured with HCoV-229E spike peptides, taken after COVID-19 vaccination. Sample cell subset or site, as interpreted from the label and publication: HCoV-229E spike overlapping peptide pool stimulation. The chain is encoded by TRBV29-1 joined to TRBJ1-1; the D gene is not confidently resolved. The DNA sequence is as follows: TGCAGCGTTGGTTCGCAGCTGAACACTGAAGCTTTCTTT. Translated, this is CSVGSQLNTEAFF.